The T cell receptor (beta chain) described here comes from a study of cytomegalovirus exposure and HLA in healthy donors. The table lists this clone with a few counts. Its target is unknown. Trimming shortened V by 0 bases and J by 10 bases, and 9 bases separated the two germline ends. The CDR3 is 12 amino acids. Germline V gene sequence: CDR1 GTSNPN, CDR2 SVGIG (reference sequence). General study points: Serostatus for CMV was the only available immune exposure information. In a later analysis, parvovirus B19, influenza, CMV and Epstein-Barr virus appeared linked to several top co-occurrence clusters.

Both 60 Vbeta primers and 13 Jbeta primers went into the PCR. Measured with immunoSEQ multiplex PCR; TCRdb has only the in-frame clones, and not every one. The sample lists approximately 150,000 clones, roughly 85% occurring once. It was healthy bone marrow donors who served as donors. Donors had nominal health at sampling but likely had unrecorded immune exposures. The receptor was isolated from a man aged 30-40 years in good health and CMV-seronegative. The sequenced sample consisted of PBMCs. The chain couples TRBV30 to TRBJ2-2, with a tentative D call TRBD2 (5 bases). CDR3 protein: CAWSVRRAELFF. CDR3 DNA: TGTGCCTGGAGTGTAAGGCGGGCGGAGCTGTTTTTT.